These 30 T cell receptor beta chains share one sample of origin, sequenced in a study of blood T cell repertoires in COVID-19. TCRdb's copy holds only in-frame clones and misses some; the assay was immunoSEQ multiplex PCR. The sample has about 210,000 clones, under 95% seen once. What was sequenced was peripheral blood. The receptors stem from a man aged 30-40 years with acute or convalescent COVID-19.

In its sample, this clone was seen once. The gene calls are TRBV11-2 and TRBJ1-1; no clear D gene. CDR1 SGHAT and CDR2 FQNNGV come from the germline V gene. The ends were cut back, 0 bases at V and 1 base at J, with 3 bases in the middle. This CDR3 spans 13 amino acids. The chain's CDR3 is CASSLEANTEAFF. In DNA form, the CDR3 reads TGTGCCAGCAGCTTAGAAGCGAACACTGAAGCTTTCTTT.

CDR3 loop: CASTTTGQETQYF. In DNA form, the CDR3 reads TGCGCCAGCACCACTACCGGTCAAGAGACCCAGTACTTC. This chain links TRBV5-1 with TRBJ2-5, with D hard to call. CDR1 and CDR2 (germline): SGHRS, YFSETQ. The CDR3 consists of 13 residues. V was pared by 6 bases and J by 2 bases, with 11 bases between.

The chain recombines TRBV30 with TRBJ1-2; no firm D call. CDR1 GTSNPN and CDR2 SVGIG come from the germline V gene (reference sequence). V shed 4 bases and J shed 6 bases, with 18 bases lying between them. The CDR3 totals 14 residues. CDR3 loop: CAWKHLLGRHGYTF. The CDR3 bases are TGTGCCTGGAAACATCTTCTGGGCAGGCATGGCTACACCTTC.

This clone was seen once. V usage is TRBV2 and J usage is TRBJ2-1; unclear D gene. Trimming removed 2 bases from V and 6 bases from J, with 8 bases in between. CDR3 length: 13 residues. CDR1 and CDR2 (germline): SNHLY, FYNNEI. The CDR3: CASSERLGNEQFF. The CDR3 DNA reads TGTGCCAGCAGTGAACGGCTAGGCAATGAGCAGTTCTTC.

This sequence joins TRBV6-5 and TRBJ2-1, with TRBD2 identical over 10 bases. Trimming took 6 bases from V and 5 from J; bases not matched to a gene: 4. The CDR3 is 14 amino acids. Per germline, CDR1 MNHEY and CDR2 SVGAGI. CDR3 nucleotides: TGTGCCAGCAGGCCGGGACTAGCGAACAATGAGCAGTTCTTC. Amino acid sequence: CASRPGLANNEQFF.

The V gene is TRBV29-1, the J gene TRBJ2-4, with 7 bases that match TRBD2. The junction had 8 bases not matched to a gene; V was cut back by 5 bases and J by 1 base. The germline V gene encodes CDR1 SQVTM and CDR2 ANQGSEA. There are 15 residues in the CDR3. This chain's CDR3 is CSVIVGGEAKNIQYF. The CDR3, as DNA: TGCAGCGTTATTGTGGGGGGGGAGGCCAAAAACATTCAGTACTTC.

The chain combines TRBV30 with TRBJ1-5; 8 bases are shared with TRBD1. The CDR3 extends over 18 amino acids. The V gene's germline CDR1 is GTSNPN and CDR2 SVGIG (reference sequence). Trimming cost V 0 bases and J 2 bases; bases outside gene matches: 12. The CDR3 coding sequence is TGTGCCTGGAGTGTACCTTTCGACAGGGGAAGAGGCAATCAGCCCCAGCATTTT. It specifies CAWSVPFDRGRGNQPQHF.

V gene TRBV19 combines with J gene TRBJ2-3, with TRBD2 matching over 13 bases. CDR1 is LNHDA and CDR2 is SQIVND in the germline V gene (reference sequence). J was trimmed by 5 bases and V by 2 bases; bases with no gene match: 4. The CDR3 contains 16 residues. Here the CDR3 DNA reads TGTGCCAGTAGTATACGGGGACTAGCGGGACTAGATACGCAGTATTTT. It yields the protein CASSIRGLAGLDTQYF.

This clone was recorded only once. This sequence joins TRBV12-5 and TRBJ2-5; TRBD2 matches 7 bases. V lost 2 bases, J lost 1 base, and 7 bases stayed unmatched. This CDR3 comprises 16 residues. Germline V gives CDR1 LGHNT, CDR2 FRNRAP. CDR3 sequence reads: CASGLSPLAAQETQYF. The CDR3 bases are TGTGCTAGTGGTTTGAGTCCGCTAGCGGCCCAAGAGACCCAGTACTTC.

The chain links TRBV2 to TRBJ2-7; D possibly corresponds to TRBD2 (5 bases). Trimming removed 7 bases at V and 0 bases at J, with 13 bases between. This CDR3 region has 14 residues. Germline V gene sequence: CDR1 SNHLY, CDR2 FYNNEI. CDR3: CASKFVGSSYEQYF. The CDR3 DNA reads TGTGCCAGCAAGTTTGTAGGGAGCTCCTACGAGCAGTACTTC. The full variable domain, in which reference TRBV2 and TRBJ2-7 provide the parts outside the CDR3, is EPEVTQTPSHQVTQMGQEVILRCVPISNHLYFYWYRQILGQKVEFLVSFYNNEISEKSEIFDDQFSVERPDGSNFTLKIRSTKLEDSAMYFCASKFVGSSYEQYFGPGTRLTVT.

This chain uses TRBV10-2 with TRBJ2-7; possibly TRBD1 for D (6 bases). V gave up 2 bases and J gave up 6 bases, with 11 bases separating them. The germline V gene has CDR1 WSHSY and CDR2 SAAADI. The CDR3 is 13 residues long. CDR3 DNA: TGCGCCAGCAGTGAGGACAGGCCCGGCGAGCAGTACTTC. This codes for CASSEDRPGEQYF.

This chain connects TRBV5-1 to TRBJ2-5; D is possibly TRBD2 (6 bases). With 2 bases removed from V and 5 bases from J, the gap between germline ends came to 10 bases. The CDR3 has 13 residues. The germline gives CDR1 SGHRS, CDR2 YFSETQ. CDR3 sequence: CASSFAGRETQYF. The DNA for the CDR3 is TGCGCCAGCAGCTTTGCAGGGAGGGAGACCCAGTACTTC.

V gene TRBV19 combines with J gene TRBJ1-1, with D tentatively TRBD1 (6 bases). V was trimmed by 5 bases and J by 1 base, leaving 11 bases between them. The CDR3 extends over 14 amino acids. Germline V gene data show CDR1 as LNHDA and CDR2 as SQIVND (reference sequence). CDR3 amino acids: CASSDQGQNTEAFF. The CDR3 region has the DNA TGTGCCAGTAGTGACCAGGGGCAGAACACTGAAGCTTTCTTT.

CDR3 in DNA: TGTGCCAGCAGAGGAATACAGGGGACCTTCTACGAGCAGTACTTC. Amino acids: CASRGIQGTFYEQYF. The chain has TRBV28 and TRBJ2-7; 7 bases match TRBD1. V lost 6 bases to trimming and J lost 3 bases; unmatched junction nucleotides: 11. Germline loops: CDR1 MDHEN, CDR2 SYDVKM. This CDR3 is 15 amino acids long.

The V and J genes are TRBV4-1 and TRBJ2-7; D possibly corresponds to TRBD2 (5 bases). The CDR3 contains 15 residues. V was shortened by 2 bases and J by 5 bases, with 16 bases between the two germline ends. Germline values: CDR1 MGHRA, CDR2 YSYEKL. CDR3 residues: CASSQLADPRDEQYF. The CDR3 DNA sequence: TGCGCCAGCAGCCAACTTGCGGATCCGAGGGACGAGCAGTACTTC.

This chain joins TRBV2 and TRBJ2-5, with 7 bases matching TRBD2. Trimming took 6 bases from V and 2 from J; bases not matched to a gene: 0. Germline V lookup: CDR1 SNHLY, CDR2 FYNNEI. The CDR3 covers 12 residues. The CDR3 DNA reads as TGTGCCAGCAGGCGGGGGCAAGAGACCCAGTACTTC. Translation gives CASRRGQETQYF. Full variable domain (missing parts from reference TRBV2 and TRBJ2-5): EPEVTQTPSHQVTQMGQEVILRCVPISNHLYFYWYRQILGQKVEFLVSFYNNEISEKSEIFDDQFSVERPDGSNFTLKIRSTKLEDSAMYFCASRRGQETQYFGPGTRLLVL.

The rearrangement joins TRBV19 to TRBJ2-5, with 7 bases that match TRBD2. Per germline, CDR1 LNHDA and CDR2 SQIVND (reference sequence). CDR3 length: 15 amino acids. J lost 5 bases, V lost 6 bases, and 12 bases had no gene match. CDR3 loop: CASSVKGLSSETQYF. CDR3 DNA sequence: TGTGCCAGTAGCGTTAAGGGACTATCGTCCGAGACCCAGTACTTC. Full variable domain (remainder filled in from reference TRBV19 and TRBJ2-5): DGGITQSPKYLFRKEGQNVTLSCEQNLNHDAMYWYRQDPGQGLRLIYYSQIVNDFQKGDIAEGYSVSREKKESFPLTVTSAQKNPTAFYLCASSVKGLSSETQYFGPGTRLLVL.

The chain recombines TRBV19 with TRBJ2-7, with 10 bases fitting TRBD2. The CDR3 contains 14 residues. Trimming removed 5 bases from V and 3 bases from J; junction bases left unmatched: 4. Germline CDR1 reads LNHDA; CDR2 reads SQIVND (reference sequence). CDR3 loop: CASSWTSGSYEQYF. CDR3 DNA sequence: TGTGCCAGTAGTTGGACTAGCGGAAGCTACGAGCAGTACTTC.

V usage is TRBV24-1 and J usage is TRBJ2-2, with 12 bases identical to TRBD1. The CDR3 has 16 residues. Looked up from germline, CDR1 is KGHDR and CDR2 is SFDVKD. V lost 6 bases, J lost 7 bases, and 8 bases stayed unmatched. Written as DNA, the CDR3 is TGTGCCACCAGTACCGGGACAGGGGGCGAGAGCGGGGAGCTGTTTTTT. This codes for CATSTGTGGESGELFF.

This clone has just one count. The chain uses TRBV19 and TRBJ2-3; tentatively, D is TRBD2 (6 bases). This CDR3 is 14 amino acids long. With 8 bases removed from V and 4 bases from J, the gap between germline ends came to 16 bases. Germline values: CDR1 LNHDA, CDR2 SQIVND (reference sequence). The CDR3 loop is CASSGRHYADTQYF. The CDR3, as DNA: TGTGCCAGTTCTGGGAGGCACTATGCAGATACGCAGTATTTT.

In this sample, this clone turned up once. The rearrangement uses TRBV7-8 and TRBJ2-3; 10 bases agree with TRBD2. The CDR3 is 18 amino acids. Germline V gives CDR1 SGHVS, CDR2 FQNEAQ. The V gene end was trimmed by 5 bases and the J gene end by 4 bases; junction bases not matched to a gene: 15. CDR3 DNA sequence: TGTGCCAGCAGCCTTAATCGTTTAGCGGGAGGAAAGGCAGATACGCAGTATTTT. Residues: CASSLNRLAGGKADTQYF.

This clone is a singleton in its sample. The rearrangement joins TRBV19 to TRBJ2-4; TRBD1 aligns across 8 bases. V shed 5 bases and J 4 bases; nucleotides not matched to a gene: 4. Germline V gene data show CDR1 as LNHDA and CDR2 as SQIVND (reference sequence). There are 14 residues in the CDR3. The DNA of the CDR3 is TGTGCCAGTAGTGAACGGACAGGGAAAAACATTCAGTACTTC. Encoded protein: CASSERTGKNIQYF.

The CDR3 here is CASSLRSTRDRVTEAFF. The CDR3 DNA is TGTGCCAGCAGCTTAAGATCAACCCGGGACAGGGTCACTGAAGCTTTCTTT. The rearrangement joins TRBV11-2 to TRBJ1-1, with 9 bases aligning to TRBD1. J gave up 4 bases and V 2 bases, and 11 bases lay outside the gene matches. CDR1 is SGHAT, CDR2 FQNNGV, per germline. The CDR3 is 17 residues long.

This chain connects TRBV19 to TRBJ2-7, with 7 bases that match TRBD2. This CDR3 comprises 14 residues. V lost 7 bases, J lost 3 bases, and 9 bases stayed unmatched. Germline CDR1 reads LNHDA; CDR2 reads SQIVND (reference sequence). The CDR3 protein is CASKPGTTNYEQYF. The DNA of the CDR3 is TGTGCCAGTAAACCCGGGACTACAAACTACGAGCAGTACTTC.

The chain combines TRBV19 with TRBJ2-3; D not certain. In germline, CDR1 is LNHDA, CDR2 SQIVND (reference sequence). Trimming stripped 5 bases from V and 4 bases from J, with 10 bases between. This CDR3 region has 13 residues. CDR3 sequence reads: CASSVPQSDTQYF. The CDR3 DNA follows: TGTGCCAGTAGTGTTCCACAGTCAGATACGCAGTATTTT.

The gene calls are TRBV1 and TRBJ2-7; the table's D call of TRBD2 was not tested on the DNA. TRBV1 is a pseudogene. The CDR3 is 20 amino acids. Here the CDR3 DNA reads TGCACCAGCAGCCCCTCTCTAGCTCCCACAGCGGGAGATTTCGGGTACGAGCAGTACTTC. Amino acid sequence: CTSSPSLAPTAGDFGYEQYF.

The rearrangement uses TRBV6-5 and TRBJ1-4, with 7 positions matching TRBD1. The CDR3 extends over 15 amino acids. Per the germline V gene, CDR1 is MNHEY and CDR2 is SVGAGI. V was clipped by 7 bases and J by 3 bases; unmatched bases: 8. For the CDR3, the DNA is TGTGCCAGCACCTCACAGGGGTTAGCTAATGAAAAACTGTTTTTT. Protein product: CASTSQGLANEKLFF.

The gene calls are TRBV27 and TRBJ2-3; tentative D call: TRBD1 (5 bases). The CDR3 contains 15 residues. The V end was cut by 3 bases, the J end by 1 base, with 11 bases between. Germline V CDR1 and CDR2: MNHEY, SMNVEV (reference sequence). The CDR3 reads CASSFWARGTDTQYF. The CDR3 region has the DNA TGTGCCAGCAGTTTTTGGGCCAGGGGCACAGATACGCAGTATTTT.

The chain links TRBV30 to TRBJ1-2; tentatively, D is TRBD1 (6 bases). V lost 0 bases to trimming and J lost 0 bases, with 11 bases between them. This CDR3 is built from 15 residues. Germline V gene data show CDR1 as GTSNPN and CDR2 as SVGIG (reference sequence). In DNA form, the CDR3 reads TGTGCCTGGAGTGTACGGGGGGCCTCTAACTATGGCTACACCTTC. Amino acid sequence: CAWSVRGASNYGYTF.

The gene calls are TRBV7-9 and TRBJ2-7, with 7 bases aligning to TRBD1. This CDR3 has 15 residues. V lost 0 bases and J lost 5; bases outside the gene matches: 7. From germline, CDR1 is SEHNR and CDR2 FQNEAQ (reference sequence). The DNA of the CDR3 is TGTGCCAGCAGCTTAGCAGGGGGCAGAGGGCACGAGCAGTACTTC. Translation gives CASSLAGGRGHEQYF.